This T cell receptor beta chain is drawn from a study of cytomegalovirus exposure and HLA in healthy donors. Unmatched junction bases numbered 8, after V lost 3 bases and J lost 4 bases. Germline V gene lookup returns CDR1 KGHSH and CDR2 LQKENI. This CDR3 comprises 16 residues. The PCR employed 60 Vbeta primers together with 13 Jbeta primers. Profiling relied on immunoSEQ multiplex PCR, and the TCRdb table lists in-frame clones only, not all of them. Its table records 55,000 to 80,000 clones. This clonotype originated in a man aged 35-49 years in good health and CMV-seronegative. Sequencing was done on a sample of PBMCs. V gene TRBV18 combines with J gene TRBJ2-5; TRBD1 aligns across 10 bases. The CDR3 loop is CASSPAGQGSGETQYF. CDR3 DNA sequence: TGTGCCAGCTCACCTGCGGGACAGGGGAGTGGAGAGACCCAGTACTTC. Full variable domain (remainder filled in from reference TRBV18 and TRBJ2-5): NAGVMQNPRHLVRRRGQEARLRCSPMKGHSHVYWYRQLPEEGLKFMVYLQKENIIDESGMPKERFSAEFPKEGPSILRIQQVVRGDSAAYFCASSPAGQGSGETQYFGPGTRLLVL.